These T cell receptor beta chains were read from a single sample in a study of OX40 agonist ivuxolimab in advanced cancers. Using immunoSEQ multiplex PCR, the repertoire was profiled, and TCRdb retains in-frame clones only, with some absent. The data hold some 70,000 clones, with about 91% observed a single time. Sequencing was performed on CD4+ or CD8+ T cells sorted from blood, taken in a trial of the OX40 agonist ivuxolimab. The receptors come from an adult with an advanced solid tumor such as melanoma, head and neck, liver or kidney cancer. Each CDR3 is given with its conserved first and last residue. Each record gives: CDR3 length, D gene, clone size, J gene, V gene, CDR3 protein, CDR3 DNA. D genes are given only for firm matches. Some rows mark clone size as missing; the rest say once, few, many or name a class of expanded clone.

>19|TRBD2|-|TRBJ2-7|TRBV11-3
CASSFVARGSGPRPYEQYF
TGTGCCAGCAGCTTTGTTGCGCGGGGGTCAGGGCCCCGTCCCTACGAGCAGTACTTC
>14|-|-|TRBJ1-1|TRBV2
CASRVEDTNTEAFF
TGTGCCAGCAGAGTAGAGGACACGAACACTGAAGCTTTCTTT
>14|-|-|TRBJ1-1|TRBV9
CASSVGTMNTEAFF
TGTGCCAGCAGCGTAGGAACCATGAACACTGAAGCTTTCTTT
>11|-|-|TRBJ2-1|TRBV11-3
CASSLGVEQFF
TGTGCCAGCAGCTTAGGTGTGGAGCAGTTCTTC
>11|-|few|TRBJ2-7|TRBV11-2
CASSISYEQYF
TGTGCCAGCAGCATCTCCTACGAGCAGTACTTC
>15|TRBD1|-|TRBJ2-2|TRBV5-1
CASSAGTVQTGELFF
TGCGCCAGCAGCGCCGGGACAGTTCAAACCGGGGAGCTGTTTTTT
>12|-|-|TRBJ2-1|TRBV5-4
CASSLYSFEQFF
TGTGCCAGCAGCTTGTACAGCTTTGAGCAGTTCTTC
>14|TRBD1|once|TRBJ2-7|TRBV14
CASSQAYRGNEQYF
TGTGCCAGCAGCCAAGCCTACAGGGGTAACGAGCAGTACTTC
>14|-|-|TRBJ1-1|TRBV5-8
CASSSGGRDTEAFF
TGTGCCAGCAGCTCCGGGGGACGGGACACTGAAGCTTTCTTT
>14|-|-|TRBJ2-5|TRBV30
CAWGSGLLGETQYF
TGTGCCTGGGGGAGCGGACTACTCGGGGAGACCCAGTACTTC
>15|TRBD2|-|TRBJ2-1|TRBV30
CAWRGGAIFNNEQFF
TGTGCCTGGCGGGGGGGAGCTATTTTCAACAATGAGCAGTTCTTC
>12|-|-|TRBJ1-5|TRBV19
CASSITNQPQHF
TGTGCCAGTAGTATTACCAATCAGCCCCAGCATTTT
>16|-|few|TRBJ2-7|TRBV4-1
CASSQGVGKSSYEQYF
TGCGCCAGCAGCCAAGGGGTGGGGAAAAGCTCCTACGAGCAGTACTTC
>15|-|few|TRBJ1-5|TRBV5-1
CASSLNGQSNQPQHF
TGCGCCAGCAGCTTGAATGGGCAGAGCAATCAGCCCCAGCATTTT
>15|TRBD1|-|TRBJ1-4|TRBV7-8
CASSSRTGTNEKLFF
TGTGCCAGCAGCTCACGGACAGGGACTAATGAAAAACTGTTTTTT
>15|TRBD1|-|TRBJ1-4|TRBV19
CASQQGLATNEKLFF
TGTGCCAGCCAACAGGGGCTGGCAACTAATGAAAAACTGTTTTTT
>13|-|-|TRBJ1-5|TRBV6-1
CASSVMSNQPQHF
TGTGCCAGCAGTGTTATGAGCAATCAGCCCCAGCATTTT
>16|TRBD2|-|TRBJ2-5|TRBV5-8
CASSLSRTSGGAAQYF
TGTGCCAGCAGCCTTTCTCGGACTAGCGGGGGTGCGGCCCAGTACTTC
>16|-|-|TRBJ2-5|TRBV5-4
CASSLEGQRGGETQYF
TGTGCCAGCAGCTTGGAGGGGCAGAGGGGTGGGGAGACCCAGTACTTC
>13|TRBD1|-|TRBJ2-1|TRBV5-4
CASSSRDSNEQFF
TGTGCCAGCAGCTCCCGGGACAGCAATGAGCAGTTCTTC
>12|-|-|TRBJ2-1|TRBV2
CASSELGIEQFF
TGTGCCAGCAGTGAGTTGGGAATTGAGCAGTTCTTC
>16|-|-|TRBJ2-2|TRBV5-1
CASTFLTAGNTGELFF
TGCGCCAGCACCTTCTTAACAGCGGGCAACACCGGGGAGCTGTTTTTT
>14|-|-|TRBJ1-1|TRBV14
CASSQFGTSTEAFF
TGTGCCAGCAGCCAGTTCGGGACAAGCACTGAAGCTTTCTTT
>16|TRBD2|-|TRBJ2-4|TRBV27
CASSLLGTSGGNIQYF
TGTGCCAGCAGTTTATTGGGGACTAGCGGGGGAAACATTCAGTACTTC
>11|-|-|TRBJ2-6|TRBV11-2
CASLGANVLTF
TGTGCCAGCTTAGGGGCCAACGTCCTGACTTTC
>16|-|-|TRBJ2-2|TRBV6-5
CASSYVRQENTGELFF
TGTGCCAGCAGTTATGTGAGACAGGAGAACACCGGGGAGCTGTTTTTT
>14|TRBD2|-|TRBJ2-3|TRBV12-5
CASGRSGGTDTQYF
TGTGCTAGCGGAAGGAGCGGGGGCACAGATACGCAGTATTTT
>16|-|-|TRBJ1-2|TRBV5-5
CASSFFARATNYGYTF
TGTGCCAGCAGCTTCTTTGCCAGGGCAACTAACTATGGCTACACCTTC
>14|-|once|TRBJ2-7|TRBV14
CASSQNGPRAREYF
TGTGCCAGCAGCCAAAATGGTCCCAGGGCGAGGGAGTACTTC
>16|-|-|TRBJ2-1|TRBV7-2
CASSSFAGTGHIEQFF
TGTGCCAGCAGCTCATTTGCCGGGACTGGGCATATCGAGCAGTTCTTC
>17|TRBD2|-|TRBJ2-2|TRBV7-8
CASSHGLARLNTGELFF
TGTGCCAGCAGCCACGGACTAGCGAGACTGAACACCGGGGAGCTGTTTTTT
>14|-|-|TRBJ2-5|TRBV7-7
CASSFQGPQETQYF
TGTGCTAGCAGCTTTCAGGGGCCCCAAGAGACCCAGTACTTC
>19|TRBD1|-|TRBJ1-1|TRBV15
CATSREMIQGVRQNTEAFF
TGTGCCACCAGCAGAGAGATGATACAGGGGGTTCGGCAGAACACTGAAGCTTTCTTT
>13|-|-|TRBJ1-3|TRBV2
CASTWTAGNTIYF
TGTGCCAGCACCTGGACAGCTGGAAACACCATATATTTT
>15|-|-|TRBJ2-3|TRBV7-7
CASSLGSGATNTQYF
TGTGCTAGCAGCTTAGGTTCTGGGGCCACCAATACGCAGTATTTT
>12|-|-|TRBJ1-1|TRBV30
CAWMGGITEAFF
TGTGCCTGGATGGGGGGGATCACTGAAGCTTTCTTT
>16|-|-|TRBJ2-6|TRBV7-8
CASSLGLGSGANVLTF
TGTGCCAGCAGCTTAGGCTTAGGGTCTGGGGCCAACGTCCTGACTTTC
>15|-|-|TRBJ1-1|TRBV5-4
CASSTEPGVGTEAFF
TGTGCCAGCAGCACCGAGCCAGGGGTTGGTACTGAAGCTTTCTTT
>18|-|-|TRBJ2-3|TRBV4-2
CASSQGIGGYRGTDTQYF
TGTGCCAGCAGCCAAGGGATAGGGGGTTACAGGGGCACAGATACGCAGTATTTT
>15|TRBD2|-|TRBJ2-1|TRBV5-6
CASSLEAGEGFEQFF
TGTGCCAGCAGCTTGGAGGCGGGGGAGGGGTTTGAGCAGTTCTTC
>14|TRBD2|-|TRBJ2-5|TRBV19
CASRLAGGGETQYF
TGTGCCAGTAGGCTAGCGGGAGGTGGGGAGACCCAGTACTTC
>13|-|-|TRBJ2-1|TRBV10-2
CASRDGGWDEQFF
TGCGCCAGCAGGGACGGAGGATGGGATGAGCAGTTCTTC
>14|-|-|TRBJ2-5|TRBV5-8
CASSLERVQETQYF
TGTGCCAGCAGCTTGGAAAGGGTACAAGAGACCCAGTACTTC
>16|-|-|TRBJ1-5|TRBV19
CASSIQNWGSNQPQHF
TGTGCCAGTAGTATTCAAAACTGGGGTAGCAATCAGCCCCAGCATTTT
>14|-|-|TRBJ2-5|TRBV6-5
CASSYSASIETQYF
TGTGCCAGCAGTTACTCGGCTTCCATAGAGACCCAGTACTTC
>15|-|-|TRBJ1-6|TRBV5-1
CASSLRVTGNSPLHF
TGCGCCAGCAGCCTTAGGGTTACGGGGAATTCACCCCTCCACTTT
>17|TRBD2|-|TRBJ2-7|TRBV5-4
CASSLATSGYTPYEQYF
TGTGCCAGCAGCTTGGCCACTAGCGGGTACACCCCCTACGAGCAGTACTTC
>14|-|-|TRBJ2-1|TRBV6-4
CASSPDIFGDEQFF
TGTGCCAGCAGTCCAGACATCTTCGGCGATGAGCAGTTCTTC
>15|-|-|TRBJ1-3|TRBV30
CAWSPAPGPGNTIYF
TGTGCCTGGAGCCCGGCTCCTGGTCCCGGAAACACCATATATTTT